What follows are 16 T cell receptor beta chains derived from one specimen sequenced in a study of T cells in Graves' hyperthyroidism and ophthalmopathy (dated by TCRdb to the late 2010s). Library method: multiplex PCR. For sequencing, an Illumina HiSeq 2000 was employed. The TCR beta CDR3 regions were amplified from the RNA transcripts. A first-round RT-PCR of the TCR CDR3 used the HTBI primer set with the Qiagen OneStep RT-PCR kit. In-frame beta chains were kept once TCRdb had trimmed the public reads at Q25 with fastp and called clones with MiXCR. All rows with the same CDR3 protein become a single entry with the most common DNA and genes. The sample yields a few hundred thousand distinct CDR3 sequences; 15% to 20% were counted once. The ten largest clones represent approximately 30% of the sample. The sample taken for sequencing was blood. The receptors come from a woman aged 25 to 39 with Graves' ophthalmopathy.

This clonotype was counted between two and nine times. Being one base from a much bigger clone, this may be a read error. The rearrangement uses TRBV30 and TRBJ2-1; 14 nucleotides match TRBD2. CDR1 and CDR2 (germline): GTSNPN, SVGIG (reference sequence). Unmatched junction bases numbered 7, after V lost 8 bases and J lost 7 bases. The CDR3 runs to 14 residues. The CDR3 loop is CARGTSGSNNEQFF. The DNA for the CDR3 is TGTGCCCGGGGGACTAGCGGGAGTAATAATGAGCAGTTCTTC.

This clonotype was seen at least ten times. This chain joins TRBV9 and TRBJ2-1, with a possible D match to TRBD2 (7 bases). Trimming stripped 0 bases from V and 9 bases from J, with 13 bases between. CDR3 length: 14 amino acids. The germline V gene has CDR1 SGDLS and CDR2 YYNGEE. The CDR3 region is CASSVEGGGTEQFF. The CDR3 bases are TGTGCCAGCAGCGTAGAGGGGGGGGGTACTGAGCAGTTCTTC.

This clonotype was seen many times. The chain's CDR3 is CASSLGGFSSYEQYF. DNA of the CDR3: TGTGCCAGCAGCTTAGGGGGATTTAGCTCCTACGAGCAGTACTTC. V is TRBV7-8 and J is TRBJ2-7, with unresolved D. Germline V gene lookup returns CDR1 SGHVS and CDR2 FQNEAQ. The CDR3 spans 15 residues. With 1 base removed from V and 0 bases from J, the gap between germline ends came to 10 bases.

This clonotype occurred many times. CDR3 region: CSAGRTSGSHEQFF. Here the CDR3 DNA reads TGCAGTGCTGGTCGGACTAGCGGGAGTCATGAGCAGTTCTTC. The chain employs TRBV20-1 and TRBJ2-1; 13 bases agree with TRBD2. V lost 5 bases to trimming and J lost 8 bases; unmatched junction nucleotides: 6. The CDR3 has 14 residues. CDR1 and CDR2 (germline): DFQATT, SNEGSKA (reference sequence).

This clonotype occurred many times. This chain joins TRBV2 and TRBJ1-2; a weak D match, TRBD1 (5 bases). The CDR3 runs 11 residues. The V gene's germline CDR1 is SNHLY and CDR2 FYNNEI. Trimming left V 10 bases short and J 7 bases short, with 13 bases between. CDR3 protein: CATTEGRGYTF. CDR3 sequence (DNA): TGTGCCACCACTGAGGGACGTGGCTACACCTTC.

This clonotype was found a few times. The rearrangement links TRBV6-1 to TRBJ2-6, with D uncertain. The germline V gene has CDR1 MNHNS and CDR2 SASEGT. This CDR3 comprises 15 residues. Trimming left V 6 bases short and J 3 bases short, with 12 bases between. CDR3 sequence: CASSPPGDGANVLTF. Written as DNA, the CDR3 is TGTGCCAGCAGCCCCCCCGGAGATGGGGCCAACGTCCTGACTTTC.

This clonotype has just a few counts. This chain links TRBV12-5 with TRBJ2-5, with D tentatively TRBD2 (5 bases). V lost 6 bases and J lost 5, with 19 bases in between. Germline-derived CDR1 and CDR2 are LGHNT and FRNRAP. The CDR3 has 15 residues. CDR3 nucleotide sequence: TGTGCTAGTGGCCCTGACCTCCCACAGCGGGAGACCCAGTACTTC. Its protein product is CASGPDLPQRETQYF.

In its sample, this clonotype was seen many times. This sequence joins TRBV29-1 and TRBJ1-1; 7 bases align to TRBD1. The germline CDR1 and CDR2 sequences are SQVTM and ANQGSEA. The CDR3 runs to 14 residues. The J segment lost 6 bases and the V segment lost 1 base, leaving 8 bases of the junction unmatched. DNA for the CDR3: TGCAGCGTTGAAGGGGGCAGGGGGGCGGCTGAAGCTTTCTTT. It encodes CSVEGGRGAAEAFF. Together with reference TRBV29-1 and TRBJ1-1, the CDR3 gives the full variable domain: SAVISQKPSRDICQRGTSLTIQCQVDSQVTMMFWYRQQPGQSLTLIATANQGSEATYESGFVIDKFPISRPNLTFSTLTVSNMSPEDSSIYLCSVEGGRGAAEAFFGQGTRLTVV.

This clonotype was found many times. Here the CDR3 reads CASSGDSIAKNIQYF. The CDR3 DNA sequence: TGTGCCAGCAGTGGGGACAGCATAGCCAAAAACATTCAGTACTTC. The J gene is TRBJ2-4, the V gene TRBV2; 7 bases agree with TRBD1. The V gene's germline CDR1 is SNHLY and CDR2 FYNNEI. Losses at the gene ends were 4 bases for V and 0 bases for J; bases not matched to a gene: 3. This CDR3 spans 15 amino acids.

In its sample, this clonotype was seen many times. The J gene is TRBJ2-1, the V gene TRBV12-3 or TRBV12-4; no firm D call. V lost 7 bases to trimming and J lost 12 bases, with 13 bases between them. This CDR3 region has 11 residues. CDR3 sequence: CASTYRQLQFF. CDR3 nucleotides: TGTGCCAGCACCTATAGGCAGTTGCAGTTCTTC.

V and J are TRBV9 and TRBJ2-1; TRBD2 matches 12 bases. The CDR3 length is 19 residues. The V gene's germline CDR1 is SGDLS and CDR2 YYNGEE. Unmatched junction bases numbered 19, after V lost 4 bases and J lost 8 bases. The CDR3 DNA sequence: TGTGCCAGCAGCCCCGGGGCCTATCGAACTAGCGGGAGGAGTCATGAGCAGTTCTTC. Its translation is CASSPGAYRTSGRSHEQFF.

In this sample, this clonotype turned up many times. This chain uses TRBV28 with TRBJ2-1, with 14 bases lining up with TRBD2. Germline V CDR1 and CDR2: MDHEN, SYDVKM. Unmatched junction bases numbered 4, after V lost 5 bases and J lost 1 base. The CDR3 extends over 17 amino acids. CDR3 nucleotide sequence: TGTGCCAGCAGTGGGACTAGCGGGAGTTATTCCTACAATGAGCAGTTCTTC. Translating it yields CASSGTSGSYSYNEQFF.

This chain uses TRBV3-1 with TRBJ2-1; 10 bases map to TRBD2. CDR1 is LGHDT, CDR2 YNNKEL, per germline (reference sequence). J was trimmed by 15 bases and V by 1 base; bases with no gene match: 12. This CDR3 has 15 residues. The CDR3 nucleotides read TGTGCCAGCAGCCAAGGAGGGGGGCTAGCGGGAGCGCCGTTCTTC. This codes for CASSQGGGLAGAPFF.

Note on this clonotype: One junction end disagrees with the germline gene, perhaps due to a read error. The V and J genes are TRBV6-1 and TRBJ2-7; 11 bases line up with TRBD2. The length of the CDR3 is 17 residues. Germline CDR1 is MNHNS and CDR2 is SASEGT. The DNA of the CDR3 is TGTGCCAGCAGTCCACCTTCACCGGGACTAGCGGCATACGGGCAGTACTTC. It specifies CASSPPSPGLAAYGQYF.

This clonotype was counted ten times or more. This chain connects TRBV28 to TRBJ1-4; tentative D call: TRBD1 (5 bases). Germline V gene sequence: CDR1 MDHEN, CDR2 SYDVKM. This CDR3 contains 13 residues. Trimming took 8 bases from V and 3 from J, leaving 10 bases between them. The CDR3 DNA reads TGTGCCAGCGGGGGTCCAGCTAATGAAAAACTGTTTTTT. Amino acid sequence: CASGGPANEKLFF.

The CDR3 DNA follows: TGCAGTGCTCGGAGGGGAAAATCACCCCTCCACTTT. Protein: CSARRGKSPLHF. This chain links TRBV20-1 with TRBJ1-6; D might be TRBD1 (5 bases). The V gene's germline CDR1 is DFQATT and CDR2 SNEGSKA (reference sequence). The CDR3 runs to 12 residues. Trimming removed 5 bases at V and 10 bases at J, with 12 bases between.